The present T cell receptor beta chain was sequenced within a study of regulatory T cells in long-lasting Graves disease. Whole-study results and caveats: Segments TRBV28, TRBJ1-2 and TRBJ2-5 showed preferential usage in persistent disease. Newly diagnosed patients shared 750 to 1,000 public clonotypes; persistent patients shared some 2,600. Reduced TCR diversity was observed in persistent Graves' patients versus newly diagnosed patients.

Libraries of TCR beta came from iRepertoire HTBI primers plus Arm-PCR of CDR3 regions. In TCRdb, the multiplex PCR reads were re-called with MiXCR into one record per CDR3 protein. The sample yields some 500,000 distinct CDR3 sequences, about 16% seen once. Time point of the sample: newly diagnosed GD, antithyroid drugs for less than 3 months. Following extraction of RNA from PBMCs, that RNA was used to make the TCR library. There are 12 residues in the CDR3. V was trimmed by 4 bases and J by 7 bases, leaving 11 bases between them. The germline V gene encodes CDR1 SQVTM and CDR2 ANQGSEA. This clonotype was seen many times. Its antigen is unidentified. These data were also reused for a study on T cells in Graves' hyperthyroidism and ophthalmopathy. That work contributes: A first-round RT-PCR of the TCR CDR3 used the HTBI primer set.

Here the sequenced sample was peripheral blood mononuclear cells (PBMCs), taken at new diagnosis, from a patient treated with antithyroid drugs. The gene calls are TRBV29-1 and TRBJ1-5; D perhaps matches TRBD1 (6 bases). The sequence was obtained from a woman aged 35-65 years with Graves disease. CDR3 sequence: CSVGGAGQPQHF. Here the CDR3 DNA reads TGCAGCGTTGGGGGGGCGGGACAGCCCCAGCATTTT.